This T cell receptor beta chain was obtained from a study of CD8+ T cells in alopecia areata. In the study overall: Those treated were given oral tofacitinib at 5 to 10 mg twice daily.

Treatment of the sample: oral pan-JAK inhibitor, 5-10 mg twice daily. In each case, RNA was isolated and then reverse transcribed into cDNA as the sequencing template. Clones were read by immunoSEQ multiplex PCR, and TCRdb kept only the in-frame ones, dropping some. The sample carries roughly 180,000 clones, 60% to 70% recorded once. This material consisted of CD4+ T cells sorted from blood, taken at week 4, from a patient treated with tofacitinib. The clonotype originates from a human donor with alopecia areata.

The CDR3 sequence is CASSQVGLAGPDTGELFF. The CDR3 coding sequence is TGCGCCAGCAGCCAAGTAGGACTAGCGGGTCCTGACACCGGGGAGCTGTTTTTT. The chain links TRBV4-1 to TRBJ2-2; 11 bases fit TRBD2. Per the germline V gene, CDR1 is MGHRA and CDR2 is YSYEKL. The J segment lost 3 bases and the V segment lost 1 base, leaving 7 bases of the junction unmatched. CDR3 length: 18 residues.